This paragraph reports one T cell receptor (beta chain). This sample is drawn from a study of blood T cell repertoires in COVID-19. Authors' methods: Amplification of reference gene primers was used by the study to estimate nucleated cell counts. Profiled with immunoSEQ multiplex PCR; TCRdb holds only in-frame clones, not every one. Clonal size and the V and J genes are those of that table, whereas D and trimming came from the DNA. The table shows approximately 250,000 clones, with approximately 86% occurring only once. Germline CDR1 and CDR2: MNHEY and SVGAGI. This CDR3 has 13 residues. Trimming took 6 bases from V and 8 from J; bases not matched to a gene: 7.

The source is a man in his forties with active or convalescent COVID-19. Material: peripheral blood. This chain links TRBV6-5 with TRBJ1-2; 9 nucleotides line up with TRBD1. CDR3: CASRTNGQGGYTF. In DNA form, the CDR3 reads TGTGCCAGCAGAACGAATGGACAGGGGGGCTACACCTTC.